This T cell receptor (beta chain) was identified in a study of blood T cell repertoires in COVID-19. Sequenced by immunoSEQ multiplex PCR; TCRdb stores in-frame clones only, minus some. The sample yields 250,000 or so clones, roughly four fifths seen once. Sequenced sample: PBMCs or T cells enriched from blood (not recorded which). This TCR derives from a woman aged 40 to 50 who had been exposed to COVID-19.

CDR3 sequence: CASSSGSLTAEAFF. The CDR3 DNA reads TGTGCCAGCAGTAGCGGGTCCCTAACGGCTGAAGCTTTCTTT. The chain employs TRBV6-2 or TRBV6-3 and TRBJ1-1; no firm D call. The V end was cut by 5 bases, the J end by 6 bases, with 16 bases between. The CDR3 has 14 residues. The V gene's germline CDR1 is MNHEY and CDR2 SVGEGT.